Presented here are 9 T cell receptor beta chains from one specimen sequenced in a study of T cells in Graves' hyperthyroidism and ophthalmopathy. Amplification of TCR beta CDR3 regions was performed using RNA transcripts as template. Primed by the HTBI set, a first-round RT-PCR was run on the TCR CDR3. TCRdb passed the multiplex PCR reads through MiXCR, listing each CDR3 protein once. This table has hundreds of thousands of distinct CDR3 sequences, about 18% appearing once. The sample comprised blood. The receptors shown here come from a woman aged 18-30 years with Graves' hyperthyroidism.

This clonotype was counted ten times or more. This chain connects TRBV6-5 to TRBJ1-1; D not resolved. Germline V lookup: CDR1 MNHEY, CDR2 SVGAGI. V was shortened by 0 bases and J by 3 bases, with 11 bases between the two germline ends. This CDR3 spans 15 amino acids. The CDR3 sequence: CASSYSSGRDTEAFF. The CDR3, as DNA: TGTGCCAGCAGTTACTCGAGTGGGCGGGACACTGAAGCTTTCTTT.

This clonotype was picked up a small number of times. This chain uses TRBV20-1 with TRBJ2-2, with 13 bases aligning to TRBD2. V was clipped by 5 bases and J by 5 bases; unmatched bases: 8. Germline V gene data show CDR1 as DFQATT and CDR2 as SNEGSKA (reference sequence). The CDR3 sequence is 16 residues long. The CDR3 reads CSAFSTSGGATGELFF. Written as DNA, the CDR3 is TGCAGTGCTTTCAGTACTAGCGGGGGGGCAACCGGGGAGCTGTTTTTT.

The chain carries TRBV13 and TRBJ2-5, with D maybe TRBD1 (5 bases). This CDR3 contains 13 residues. V was shortened by 7 bases and J by 2 bases, with 11 bases between the two germline ends. Germline CDR1 PRHDT, CDR2 FYEKMQ (reference sequence). CDR3 sequence reads: CASMVGRQETQYF. Here the CDR3 DNA reads TGTGCCAGCATGGTGGGGCGTCAAGAGACCCAGTACTTC.

This clonotype was counted only a few times. The chain is built from TRBV5-1 and TRBJ2-7, with D maybe TRBD1 (6 bases). CDR1 is SGHRS, CDR2 YFSETQ, per germline. There are 14 residues in the CDR3. Between the trimmed V and J ends, which lost 4 bases and 5 bases, there was a span of 16 bases. CDR3 nucleotides: TGCGCCAGCAGCCCGGGACAAGCATCGCACGAGCAGTACTTC. The encoded protein is CASSPGQASHEQYF.

This clonotype was counted ten times or more. The gene calls are TRBV29-1 and TRBJ1-2; 7 nucleotides line up with TRBD1. CDR1 is SQVTM, CDR2 ANQGSEA, per germline. CDR3 length: 16 amino acids. Trimming cost V 6 bases and J 0 bases; bases outside gene matches: 13. The CDR3: CSVHFLDRDPNYGYTF. DNA for the CDR3: TGCAGCGTCCATTTCCTTGACAGGGACCCTAACTATGGCTACACCTTC.

This clonotype was seen only a few times. Here the CDR3 DNA reads TGCAGTGCTAGAGGACCGGCGCCCGAGACCCAGTACTTC. Translation: CSARGPAPETQYF. The gene calls are TRBV20-1 and TRBJ2-5; D unclear. The CDR3 is 13 amino acids. V was pared by 1 base and J by 5 bases, with 11 bases between. Germline V gives CDR1 DFQATT, CDR2 SNEGSKA (reference sequence).

The sample holds many counts of this clonotype. This rearrangement joins TRBV2 to TRBJ1-1; 8 positions agree with TRBD1. The germline gives CDR1 SNHLY, CDR2 FYNNEI. After removal of 6 bases from V and 7 bases from J, the junction contained 7 bases not matched to a gene. The CDR3 extends over 13 amino acids. The CDR3 bases are TGTGCCAGCAGGCCCGACAGGGGAAGTGAAGCTTTCTTT. The encoded protein is CASRPDRGSEAFF.

This clonotype showed up many times. V usage is TRBV20-1 and J usage is TRBJ1-1, with D maybe TRBD1 (5 bases). The germline V gene has CDR1 DFQATT and CDR2 SNEGSKA (reference sequence). The CDR3 consists of 11 residues. V was clipped by 5 bases and J by 11 bases, with 15 bases between them. CDR3: CSASLGGSAFF. The CDR3 DNA sequence: TGCAGTGCTTCCCTTGGGGGGTCTGCTTTCTTT.

To note about this clonotype: One end of the junction does not line up with germline, which may come from a read error. CDR3 DNA sequence: TGCAGCGTTGAAATCGGGACAGGAAGGGGCATCTTC. Amino acid sequence: CSVEIGTGRGIF. V gene TRBV29-1 combines with J gene TRBJ1-2; 8 nucleotides agree with TRBD1. The CDR3 consists of 12 residues. CDR1 and CDR2 from the germline V gene are SQVTM and ANQGSEA.